This T cell receptor beta chain was sequenced in a study of T-cell reconstitution after alpha-beta-depleted transplantation in children. This clonotype was picked up one time. From germline, CDR1 is SGHAT and CDR2 FQNNGV. The ends were cut back, 1 base at V and 7 bases at J, with 8 bases in the middle. The CDR3 has 12 residues. Researchers prepared the TCRbeta library using unique molecular identifiers, the study reports. TCRdb passed the PCR reads through MiXCR, listing each CDR3 protein once. The top ten hold more than 2% of the sample, which has roughly 500,000 distinct CDR3 sequences, approximately 30% seen once.

The sequence derives from a human donor who donated a stem cell graft to a child with aplastic anemia. The specimen comprised PBMCs from the stem cell graft donor, sampled from the stem cell graft. The gene calls are TRBV11-2 and TRBJ2-7; D remains unclear. The CDR3 DNA reads TGTGCCAGCAGCTTAGTAGATCGGGAGCAGTACTTC. Its translation is CASSLVDREQYF.